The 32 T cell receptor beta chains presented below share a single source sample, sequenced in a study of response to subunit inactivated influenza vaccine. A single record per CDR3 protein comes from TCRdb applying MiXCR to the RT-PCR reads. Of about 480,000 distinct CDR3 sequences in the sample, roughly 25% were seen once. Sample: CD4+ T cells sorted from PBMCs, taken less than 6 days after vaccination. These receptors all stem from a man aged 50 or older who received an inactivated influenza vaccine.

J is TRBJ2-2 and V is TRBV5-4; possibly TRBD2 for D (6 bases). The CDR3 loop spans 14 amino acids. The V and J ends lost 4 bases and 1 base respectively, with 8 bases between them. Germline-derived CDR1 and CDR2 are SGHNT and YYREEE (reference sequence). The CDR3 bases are TGTGCCAGCAGCCGGGGAGGGAACACCGGGGAGCTGTTTTTT. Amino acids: CASSRGGNTGELFF. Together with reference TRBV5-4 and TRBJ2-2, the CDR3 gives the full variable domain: ETGVTQSPTHLIKTRGQQVTLRCSSQSGHNTVSWYQQALGQGPQFIFQYYREEENGRGNFPPRFSGLQFPNYSSELNVNALELDDSALYLCASSRGGNTGELFFGEGSRLTVL.

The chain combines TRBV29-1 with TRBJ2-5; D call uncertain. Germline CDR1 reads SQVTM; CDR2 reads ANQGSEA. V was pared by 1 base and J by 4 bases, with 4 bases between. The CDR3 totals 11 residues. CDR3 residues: CSVEATETQYF. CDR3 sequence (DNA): TGCAGCGTTGAAGCTACAGAGACCCAGTACTTC.

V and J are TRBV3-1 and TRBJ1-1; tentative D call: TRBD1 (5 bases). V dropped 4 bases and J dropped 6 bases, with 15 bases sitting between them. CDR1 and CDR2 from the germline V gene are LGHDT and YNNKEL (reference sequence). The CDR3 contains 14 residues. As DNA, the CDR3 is TGTGCCAGCAGCCCCGGGACGGTGAGCGCTGAAGCTTTCTTT. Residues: CASSPGTVSAEAFF.

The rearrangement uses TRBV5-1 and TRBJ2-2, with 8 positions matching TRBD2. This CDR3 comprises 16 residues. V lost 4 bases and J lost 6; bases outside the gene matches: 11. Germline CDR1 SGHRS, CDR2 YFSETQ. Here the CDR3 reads CASSKRTAGGAGELFF. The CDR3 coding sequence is TGCGCCAGCAGCAAAAGGACGGCGGGAGGCGCCGGGGAGCTGTTTTTT.

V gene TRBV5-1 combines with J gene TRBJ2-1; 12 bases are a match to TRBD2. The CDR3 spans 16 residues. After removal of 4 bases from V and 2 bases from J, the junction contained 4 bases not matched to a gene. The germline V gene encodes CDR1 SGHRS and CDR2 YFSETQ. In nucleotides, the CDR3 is TGCGCCAGCAGCGCGACTAGCGGGAGAACCTACAATGAGCAGTTCTTC. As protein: CASSATSGRTYNEQFF.

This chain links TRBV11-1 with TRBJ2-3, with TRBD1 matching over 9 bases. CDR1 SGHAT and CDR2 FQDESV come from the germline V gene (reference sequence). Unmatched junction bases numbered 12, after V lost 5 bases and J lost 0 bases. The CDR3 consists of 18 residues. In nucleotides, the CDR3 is TGTGCCAGCAGCGGACACCGGGACAGGGACTCTAGCACAGATACGCAGTATTTT. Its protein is CASSGHRDRDSSTDTQYF.

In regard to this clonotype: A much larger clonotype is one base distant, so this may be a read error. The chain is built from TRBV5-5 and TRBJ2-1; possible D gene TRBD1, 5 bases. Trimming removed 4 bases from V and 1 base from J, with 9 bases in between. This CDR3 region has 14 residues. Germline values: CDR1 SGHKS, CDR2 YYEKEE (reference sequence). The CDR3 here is CASSMTDSYNEQFF. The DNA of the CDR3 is TGTGCCAGCAGCATGACAGATTCCTACAATGAGCAGTTCTTC. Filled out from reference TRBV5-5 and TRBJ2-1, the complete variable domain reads DAGVTQSPTHLIKTRGQQVTLRCSPISGHKSVSWYQQVLGQGPQFIFQYYEKEERGRGNFPDRFSARQFPNYSSELNVNALLLGDSALYLCASSMTDSYNEQFFGPGTRLTVL.

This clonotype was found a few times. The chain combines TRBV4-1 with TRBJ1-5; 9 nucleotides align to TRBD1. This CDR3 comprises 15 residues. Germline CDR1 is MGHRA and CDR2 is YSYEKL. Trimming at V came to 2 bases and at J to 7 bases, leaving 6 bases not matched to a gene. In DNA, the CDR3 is TGCGCCAGCAGCCAACAGACAGGGGGAAGACAGCCCCAGCATTTT. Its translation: CASSQQTGGRQPQHF.

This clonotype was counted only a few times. CDR3: CASSRAGHNEQYF. CDR3 coding DNA: TGTGCCAGCAGCCGAGCCGGACATAACGAGCAGTACTTC. J is TRBJ2-7 and V is TRBV12-3 or TRBV12-4, with D possibly being TRBD1 (5 bases). Trimming pared 6 bases from V and 5 bases from J, leaving 14 bases between. The CDR3 extends over 13 amino acids.

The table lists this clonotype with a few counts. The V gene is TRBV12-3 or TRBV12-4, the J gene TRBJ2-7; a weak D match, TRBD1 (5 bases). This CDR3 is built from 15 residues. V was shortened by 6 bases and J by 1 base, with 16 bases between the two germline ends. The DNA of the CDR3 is TGTGCCAGCAGCCCCAACCTCGACAGATCCTACGAGCAGTACTTC. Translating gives CASSPNLDRSYEQYF.

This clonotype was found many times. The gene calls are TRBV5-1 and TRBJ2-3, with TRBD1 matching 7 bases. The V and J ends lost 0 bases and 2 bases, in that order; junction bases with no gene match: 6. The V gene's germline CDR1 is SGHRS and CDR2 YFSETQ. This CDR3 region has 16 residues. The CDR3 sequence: CASSLETGAITDTQYF. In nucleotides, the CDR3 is TGCGCCAGCAGCTTGGAAACAGGGGCCATCACAGATACGCAGTATTTT.

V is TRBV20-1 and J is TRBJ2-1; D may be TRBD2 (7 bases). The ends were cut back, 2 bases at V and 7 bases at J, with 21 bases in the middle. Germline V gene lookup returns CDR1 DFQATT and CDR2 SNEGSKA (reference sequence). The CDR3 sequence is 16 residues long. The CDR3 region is CSARSLGRGGGNEQFF. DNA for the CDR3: TGCAGTGCTAGATCCCTTGGAAGGGGGGGAGGTAATGAGCAGTTCTTC.

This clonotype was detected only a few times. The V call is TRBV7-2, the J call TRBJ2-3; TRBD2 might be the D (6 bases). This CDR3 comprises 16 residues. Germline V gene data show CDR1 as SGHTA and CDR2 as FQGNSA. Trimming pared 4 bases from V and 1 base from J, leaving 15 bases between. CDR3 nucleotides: TGTGCCAGCAGCTCGGGCGCTAGCGAGGGCACAGATACGCAGTATTTT. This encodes CASSSGASEGTDTQYF.

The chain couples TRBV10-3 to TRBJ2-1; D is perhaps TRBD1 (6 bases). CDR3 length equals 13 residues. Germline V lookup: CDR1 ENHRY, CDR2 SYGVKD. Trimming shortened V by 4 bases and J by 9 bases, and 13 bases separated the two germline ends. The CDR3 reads CAISGQAPSEQFF. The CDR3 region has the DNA TGTGCCATCAGTGGACAGGCGCCAAGTGAGCAGTTCTTC.

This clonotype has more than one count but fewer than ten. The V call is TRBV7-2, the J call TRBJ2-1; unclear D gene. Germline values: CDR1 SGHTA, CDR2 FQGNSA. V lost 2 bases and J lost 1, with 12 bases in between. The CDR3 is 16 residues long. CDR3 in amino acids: CASSLLSYGSYNEQFF. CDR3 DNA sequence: TGTGCCAGCAGCTTACTGTCCTATGGGTCCTACAATGAGCAGTTCTTC.

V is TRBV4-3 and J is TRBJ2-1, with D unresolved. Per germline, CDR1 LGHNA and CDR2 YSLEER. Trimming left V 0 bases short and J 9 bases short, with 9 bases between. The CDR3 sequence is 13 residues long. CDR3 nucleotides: TGCGCCAGCAGCCAAGATGGAATGAGTGAGCAGTTCTTC. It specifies CASSQDGMSEQFF.

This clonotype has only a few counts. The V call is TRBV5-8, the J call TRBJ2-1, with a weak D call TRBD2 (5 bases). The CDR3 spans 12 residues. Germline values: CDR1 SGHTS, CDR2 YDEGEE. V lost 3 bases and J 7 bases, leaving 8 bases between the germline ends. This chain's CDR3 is CASSWGVNEQFF. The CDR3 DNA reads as TGTGCCAGCAGCTGGGGAGTAAATGAGCAGTTCTTC.

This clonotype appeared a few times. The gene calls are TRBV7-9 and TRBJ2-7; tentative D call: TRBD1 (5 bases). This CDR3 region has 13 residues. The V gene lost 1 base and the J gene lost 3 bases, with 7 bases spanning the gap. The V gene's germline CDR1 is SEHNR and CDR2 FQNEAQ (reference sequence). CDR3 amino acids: CASSLGGHYEQYF. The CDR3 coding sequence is TGTGCCAGCAGCTTAGGCGGACACTACGAGCAGTACTTC.

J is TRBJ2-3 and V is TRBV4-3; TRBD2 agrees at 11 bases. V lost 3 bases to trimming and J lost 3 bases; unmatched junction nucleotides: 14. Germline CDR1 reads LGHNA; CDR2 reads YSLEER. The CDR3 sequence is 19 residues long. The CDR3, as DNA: TGCGCCAGCAGCCAGGGCCCTAGCGGGGGGACCAAACGGACAGATACGCAGTATTTT. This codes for CASSQGPSGGTKRTDTQYF.

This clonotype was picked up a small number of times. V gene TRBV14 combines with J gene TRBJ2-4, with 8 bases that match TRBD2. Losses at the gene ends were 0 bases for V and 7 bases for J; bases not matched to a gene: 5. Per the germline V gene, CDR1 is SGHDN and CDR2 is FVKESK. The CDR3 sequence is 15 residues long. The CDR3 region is CASSQDSGGRNIQYF. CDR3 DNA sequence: TGTGCCAGCAGCCAAGATTCTGGCGGGAGGAACATTCAGTACTTC.

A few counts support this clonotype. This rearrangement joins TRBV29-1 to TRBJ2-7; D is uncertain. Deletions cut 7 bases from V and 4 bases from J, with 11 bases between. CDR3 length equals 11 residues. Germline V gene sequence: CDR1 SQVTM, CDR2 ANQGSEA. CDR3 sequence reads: CSGLRNYEQYF. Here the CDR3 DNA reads TGCAGCGGATTGAGGAATTACGAGCAGTACTTC.

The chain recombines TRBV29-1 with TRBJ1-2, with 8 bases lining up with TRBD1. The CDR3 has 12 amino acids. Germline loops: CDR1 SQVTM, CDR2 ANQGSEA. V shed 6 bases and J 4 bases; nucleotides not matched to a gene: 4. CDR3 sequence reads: CSVDTGGYGYTF. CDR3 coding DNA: TGCAGCGTCGATACAGGGGGCTATGGCTACACCTTC.

CDR3 amino acids: CASSPMVTDTQYF. The CDR3 DNA sequence: TGTGCCAGCTCACCGATGGTGACAGATACGCAGTATTTT. The chain joins TRBV18 to TRBJ2-3, with no clear D. Germline lookup yields CDR1 KGHSH and CDR2 LQKENI. The CDR3 has 13 amino acids. V was trimmed by 3 bases and J by 3 bases, leaving 7 bases between them.

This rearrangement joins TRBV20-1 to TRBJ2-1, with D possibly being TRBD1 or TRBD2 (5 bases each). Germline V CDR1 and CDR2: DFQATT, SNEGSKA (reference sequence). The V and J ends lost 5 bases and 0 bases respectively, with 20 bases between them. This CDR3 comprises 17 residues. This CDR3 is CSAPRPGPYSSYNEQFF. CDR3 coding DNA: TGCAGTGCTCCGAGGCCGGGGCCTTATAGCTCCTACAATGAGCAGTTCTTC.

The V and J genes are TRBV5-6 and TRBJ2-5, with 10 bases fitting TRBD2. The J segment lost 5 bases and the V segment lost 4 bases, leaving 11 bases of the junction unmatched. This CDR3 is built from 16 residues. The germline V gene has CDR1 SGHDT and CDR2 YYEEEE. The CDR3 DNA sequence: TGTGCCAGCAGCCCACAGCGGGAGGGTTATGGGGAGACCCAGTACTTC. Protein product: CASSPQREGYGETQYF.

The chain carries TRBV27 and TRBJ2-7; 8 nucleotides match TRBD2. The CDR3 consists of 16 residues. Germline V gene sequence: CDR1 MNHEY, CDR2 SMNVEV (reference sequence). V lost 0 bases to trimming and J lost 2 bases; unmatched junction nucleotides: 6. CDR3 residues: CASSLSAGANTYEQYF. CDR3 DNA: TGTGCCAGCAGTTTATCAGCGGGGGCTAACACCTACGAGCAGTACTTC.

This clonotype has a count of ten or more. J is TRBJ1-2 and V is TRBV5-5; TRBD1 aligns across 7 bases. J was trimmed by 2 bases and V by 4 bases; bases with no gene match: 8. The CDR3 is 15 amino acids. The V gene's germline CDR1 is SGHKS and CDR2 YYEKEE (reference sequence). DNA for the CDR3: TGTGCCAGCAGCACCACAGGGGATATAAACTATGGCTACACCTTC. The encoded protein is CASSTTGDINYGYTF.

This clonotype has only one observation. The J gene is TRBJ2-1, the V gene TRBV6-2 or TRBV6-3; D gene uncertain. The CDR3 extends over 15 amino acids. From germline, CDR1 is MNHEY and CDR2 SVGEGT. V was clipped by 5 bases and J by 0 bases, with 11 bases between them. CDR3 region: CASSLPTFSYNEQFF. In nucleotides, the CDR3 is TGTGCCAGCAGTCTCCCTACTTTCTCCTACAATGAGCAGTTCTTC.

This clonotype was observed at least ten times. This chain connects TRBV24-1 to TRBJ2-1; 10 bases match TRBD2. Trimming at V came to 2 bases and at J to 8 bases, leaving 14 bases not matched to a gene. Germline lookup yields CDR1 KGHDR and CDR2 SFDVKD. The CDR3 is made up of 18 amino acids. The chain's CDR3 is CATSDSYTGWTSGYEQFF. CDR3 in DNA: TGTGCCACCAGTGATTCCTACACAGGGTGGACTAGCGGCTATGAGCAGTTCTTC.

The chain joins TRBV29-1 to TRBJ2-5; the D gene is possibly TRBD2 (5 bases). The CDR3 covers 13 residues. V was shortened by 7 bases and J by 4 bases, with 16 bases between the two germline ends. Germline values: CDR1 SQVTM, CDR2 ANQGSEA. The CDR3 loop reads CSADERARETQYF. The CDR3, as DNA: TGCAGCGCCGACGAGAGGGCGCGAGAGACCCAGTACTTC.

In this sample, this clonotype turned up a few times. CDR3 bases: TGTGCCAGCAAACCGGGAGGGGCGGGAAGGTTCTACAATGAGCAGTTCTTC. Translating it yields CASKPGGAGRFYNEQFF. The rearrangement joins TRBV28 to TRBJ2-1, with 8 positions matching TRBD2. V lost 7 bases, J lost 3 bases, and 14 bases stayed unmatched. This CDR3 has 17 residues. Germline V gene lookup returns CDR1 MDHEN and CDR2 SYDVKM.

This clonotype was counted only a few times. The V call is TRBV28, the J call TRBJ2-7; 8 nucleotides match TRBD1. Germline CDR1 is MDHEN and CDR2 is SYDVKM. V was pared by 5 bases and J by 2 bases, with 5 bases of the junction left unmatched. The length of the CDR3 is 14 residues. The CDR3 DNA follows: TGTGCCAGCAGTCCCTCGGACAGGGCCTACGAGCAGTACTTC. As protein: CASSPSDRAYEQYF.